Detailed here is one T cell receptor (beta chain). The sample originates from a study of cytomegalovirus exposure and HLA in healthy donors. A 120-subject validation cohort, separate from the approximately 670-subject first cohort, supplied the donors. Generated by immunoSEQ multiplex PCR, the TCRdb table keeps only in-frame clones and is missing some. There are 150,000 to 200,000 clones in the sample; around 84% occur only once, and about a sixth lies in the top ten. Looked up from germline, CDR1 is SEHNR and CDR2 is FQNEAQ (reference sequence). The V and J ends lost 1 base and 7 bases, in that order; junction bases with no gene match: 6. The CDR3 is 15 amino acids.

The gene calls are TRBV7-9 and TRBJ2-7, with 11 bases fitting TRBD2. Input material: PBMCs. The sequence derives from a man between 18 and 35 years old in good health and CMV-seropositive. The CDR3 sequence is CASSLVGTSGGEQYF. DNA for the CDR3: TGTGCCAGCAGCTTAGTCGGGACTAGCGGAGGGGAGCAGTACTTC.